Listed here are 25 T cell receptor beta chains from one sample, sequenced in a study of T cells in Graves' hyperthyroidism and ophthalmopathy. The investigators amplified TCR beta CDR3 regions from RNA transcripts. TCR CDR3 regions were first amplified by RT-PCR with HTBI primers. Using its own MiXCR run on the multiplex PCR reads, TCRdb lists one record per CDR3 protein. The sample has around 720,000 distinct CDR3 sequences, around a third seen once. The sample taken for sequencing was blood. The source is a woman in her thirties or forties with Graves' hyperthyroidism.

The sample holds many counts of this clonotype. The J gene is TRBJ1-1, the V gene TRBV20-1, with D perhaps matching TRBD1 (6 bases). CDR1 and CDR2 from the germline V gene are DFQATT and SNEGSKA (reference sequence). V gave up 4 bases and J gave up 0 bases, with 15 bases separating them. This CDR3 spans 15 amino acids. DNA of the CDR3: TGCAGTGCTACCAGAGGGGGACGGATGAACACTGAAGCTTTCTTT. It yields the protein CSATRGGRMNTEAFF.

In this sample, this clonotype turned up once. A read error may account for a junction end that differs from germline. The chain joins TRBV7-9 to TRBJ2-7; D is unresolved. The CDR3 is 14 residues long. Germline CDR1 and CDR2: SEHNR and FQNEAQ (reference sequence). CDR3 in DNA: TGCGCCAGCAGCCAGTGGACGGCGAACTACGAGCAGTACTTC. This translates into CASSQWTANYEQYF.

Only one count was recorded for this clonotype. A single base separates this from a much larger clone, so it may be a read error. The chain has TRBV13 and TRBJ1-2; no definite D call. The V end was cut by 2 bases, the J end by 9 bases, with 13 bases between. The CDR3 is 13 amino acids. The germline V gene encodes CDR1 PRHDT and CDR2 FYEKMQ (reference sequence). The CDR3 here is CASSLYGSNRYTF. The CDR3 DNA sequence: TGTGCCAGCAGCTTATACGGCAGCAATCGCTACACCTTC.

This clonotype was counted a few times. V usage is TRBV19 and J usage is TRBJ2-2; unclear D gene. CDR1 and CDR2 (germline): LNHDA, SQIVND (reference sequence). Trimming removed 8 bases from V and 4 bases from J, with 5 bases in between. The CDR3 spans 11 residues. The CDR3 sequence is CASFSTGELFF. CDR3 nucleotides: TGTGCCAGTTTCTCCACCGGGGAGCTGTTTTTT.

The genes are TRBV6-5 and TRBJ1-5, with TRBD1 matching 8 bases. V was pared by 7 bases and J by 0 bases, with 8 bases of the junction left unmatched. The CDR3 is 16 residues long. Per the germline V gene, CDR1 is MNHEY and CDR2 is SVGAGI. The CDR3 loop reads CASKRDRGYSNQPQHF. The CDR3 nucleotides read TGTGCCAGCAAGAGAGACAGGGGCTATAGCAATCAGCCCCAGCATTTT.

The gene calls are TRBV10-3 and TRBJ2-7, with D tentatively TRBD1 (8 bases). The CDR3 is made up of 17 amino acids. Looked up from germline, CDR1 is ENHRY and CDR2 is SYGVKD. Trimming took 2 bases from V and 6 from J, leaving 23 bases between them. The chain's CDR3 is CAISEKVDRDGEGEQYF. The CDR3 DNA reads as TGTGCCATCAGTGAGAAAGTGGACAGGGACGGGGAGGGCGAGCAGTACTTC.

This clonotype was counted a few times. The genes are TRBV20-1 and TRBJ2-5; 14 bases map to TRBD2. Germline V lookup: CDR1 DFQATT, CDR2 SNEGSKA (reference sequence). The CDR3 runs to 14 residues. Trimming took 4 bases from V and 3 from J; bases not matched to a gene: 1. Written as DNA, the CDR3 is TGCAGTGCTATGGGACTAGCGGGAGAAGAGACCCAGTACTTC. Protein product: CSAMGLAGEETQYF.

The gene calls are TRBV19 and TRBJ2-7; no clear D gene. The J call may be mistaken, given a closer DNA end match to TRBJ2-1. The CDR3 spans 14 residues. In germline, CDR1 is LNHDA, CDR2 SQIVND (reference sequence). The CDR3 region is CASKALVSNNEQFF. The CDR3 coding sequence is TGTGCCAGTAAGGCATTAGTAAGTAACAATGAGCAGTTCTTC.

In its sample, this clonotype was seen a few times. The rearrangement links TRBV4-3 to TRBJ1-1, with D tentatively TRBD1 (5 bases). Trimming removed 0 bases at V and 1 base at J, with 12 bases between. The germline V gene encodes CDR1 LGHNA and CDR2 YSLEER. This CDR3 comprises 16 residues. CDR3 DNA: TGCGCCAGCAGCCAAGATTGGTTCAGGGAGAACACTGAAGCTTTCTTT. Protein product: CASSQDWFRENTEAFF.

For this clonotype: One end of the junction varies from germline; a read error may be responsible. CDR3: CASSLGPSRGTEALF. CDR3 DNA: TGTGCCAGCAGCTTAGGGCCGAGTCGGGGCACTGAAGCTCTCTTT. The gene calls are TRBV7-2 and TRBJ1-1; perhaps TRBD1 as D (5 bases). The CDR3 totals 15 residues. Per the germline V gene, CDR1 is SGHTA and CDR2 is FQGNSA.

This clonotype has a count of ten or more. V gene TRBV2 combines with J gene TRBJ1-6, with 7 bases aligning to TRBD1. Germline V gene lookup returns CDR1 SNHLY and CDR2 FYNNEI. V lost 6 bases and J lost 5; bases outside the gene matches: 4. The CDR3 is made up of 14 amino acids. In nucleotides, the CDR3 is TGTGCCAGCAGAGAGGGACAGCATAATTCACCCCTCCACTTT. Residues: CASREGQHNSPLHF.

As for this clonotype: This may come from a read error, since a much larger clone is one base off. The chain combines TRBV20-1 with TRBJ2-6, with D tentatively TRBD2 (5 bases). Germline loops: CDR1 DFQATT, CDR2 SNEGSKA (reference sequence). Trimming pared 4 bases from V and 0 bases from J, leaving 13 bases between. The CDR3 spans 16 residues. The CDR3, as DNA: TGCAGTGCTATGATCCGGGAAGTCTCTGGGGCCAACGTCCTGACTTTC. Its translation: CSAMIREVSGANVLTF.

This clonotype showed up just once. The genes are TRBV20-1 and TRBJ1-3; 10 bases match TRBD1. The V gene's germline CDR1 is DFQATT and CDR2 SNEGSKA (reference sequence). V lost 6 bases, J lost 4 bases, and 6 bases stayed unmatched. CDR3 size: 14 residues. The CDR3 reads CSARGTGAGNTIYF. As DNA, the CDR3 is TGCAGTGCCCGGGGGACAGGGGCCGGAAACACCATATATTTT.

The sample holds a few counts of this clonotype. V is TRBV12-3 or TRBV12-4 and J is TRBJ2-7, with 11 nucleotides matching TRBD2. V was pared by 2 bases and J by 5 bases, with 11 bases of the junction left unmatched. This CDR3 has 17 amino acids. The CDR3 loop is CASSLLNRLAGQNEQYF. DNA of the CDR3: TGTGCCAGCAGTTTACTAAACCGACTAGCGGGGCAGAACGAGCAGTACTTC.

This rearrangement joins TRBV5-6 to TRBJ1-1, with D perhaps matching TRBD1 (5 bases). Trimming pared 4 bases from V and 9 bases from J, leaving 10 bases between. The germline V gene has CDR1 SGHDT and CDR2 YYEEEE. The CDR3 is made up of 11 amino acids. The CDR3 nucleotides are TGTGCCAGCAGCCGACAGTCTCAAGCTTTCTTT. This translates into CASSRQSQAFF.

This clonotype was observed at least ten times. The genes are TRBV7-9 and TRBJ1-3; TRBD1 matches 9 bases. The CDR3 totals 14 residues. The germline V gene has CDR1 SEHNR and CDR2 FQNEAQ (reference sequence). Losses at the gene ends were 4 bases for V and 4 bases for J; bases not matched to a gene: 2. CDR3 sequence (DNA): TGTGCCAGCAGCTGGACAGGGGAAGGAAACACCATATATTTT. This encodes CASSWTGEGNTIYF. Supplemented by reference TRBV7-9 and TRBJ1-3, the full variable domain reads DTGVSQNPRHKITKRGQNVTFRCDPISEHNRLYWYRQTLGQGPEFLTYFQNEAQLEKSRLLSDRFSAERPKGSFSTLEIQRTEQGDSAMYLCASSWTGEGNTIYFGEGSWLTVV.

This clonotype has only a few counts. The gene calls are TRBV9 and TRBJ2-7, with 8 bases that match TRBD2. Germline CDR1 is SGDLS and CDR2 is YYNGEE. The CDR3 is 15 residues long. The V gene end was trimmed by 0 bases and the J gene end by 2 bases; junction bases not matched to a gene: 4. The CDR3 DNA sequence: TGTGCCAGCAGCGTAGGGGCGGGAGGAACCTACGAGCAGTACTTC. This encodes CASSVGAGGTYEQYF.

This clonotype has more than one count but fewer than ten. Just one base apart from a much larger clone, this may be a read error. The CDR3 ends on some other residue instead of the conserved phenylalanine or tryptophan, so this is likely a read error. The chain joins TRBV2 to TRBJ1-1, with D uncertain. This CDR3 contains 13 residues. The ends were cut back, 4 bases at V and 0 bases at J, with 6 bases in the middle. In germline, CDR1 is SNHLY, CDR2 FYNNEI. The CDR3 DNA reads TGTGCCAGCAGTGCTGATATGAACACTGAAGCTTTCCTT. Amino acid sequence: CASSADMNTEAFL.

The rearrangement uses TRBV2 and TRBJ1-1; D is perhaps TRBD1 (5 bases). Trimming took 5 bases from V and 0 from J, leaving 10 bases between them. CDR3 size: 14 residues. CDR1 SNHLY and CDR2 FYNNEI come from the germline V gene. The CDR3 region is CASSREGMNTEAFF. Here the CDR3 DNA reads TGTGCCAGCAGTCGGGAGGGGATGAACACTGAAGCTTTCTTT.

The chain couples TRBV7-8 to TRBJ2-3; TRBD2 matches at 10 bases. Trimming took 3 bases from V and 0 from J; bases not matched to a gene: 6. The CDR3 runs to 17 residues. Germline-derived CDR1 and CDR2 are SGHVS and FQNEAQ. Here the CDR3 reads CASSFLPTSGSTDTQYF. CDR3 in DNA: TGTGCCAGCAGCTTTCTGCCGACTAGCGGGAGCACAGATACGCAGTATTTT.

This clonotype showed up many times. The V and J genes are TRBV5-1 and TRBJ1-1, with D uncertain. Germline-derived CDR1 and CDR2 are SGHRS and YFSETQ. V lost 0 bases, J lost 1 base, and 4 bases lay in between. CDR3 length equals 13 residues. The CDR3 coding sequence is TGCGCCAGCAGCTTGGACACGAACACTGAAGCTTTCTTT. This encodes CASSLDTNTEAFF.

This clonotype was detected many times. V and J are TRBV7-8 and TRBJ1-5, with TRBD1 identical over 7 bases. Germline assignment: CDR1 SGHVS and CDR2 FQNEAQ. The junction had 6 bases not matched to a gene; V was cut back by 10 bases and J by 0 bases. This CDR3 has 14 amino acids. CDR3 nucleotides: TGTGCCACTGAACAGGGGAATAGCAATCAGCCCCAGCATTTT. As protein: CATEQGNSNQPQHF.

CDR3 DNA: TGTGCCAGCAGGCCAGCCGGCTCCTCTCGGGAGCAGTACTTC. The encoded protein is CASRPAGSSREQYF. J is TRBJ2-7 and V is TRBV25-1; D unresolved. The length of the CDR3 is 14 residues. V lost 6 bases to trimming and J lost 7 bases, with 19 bases between them. Per the germline V gene, CDR1 is MGHDK and CDR2 is SYGVNS.

This clonotype was recorded at least ten times. The J gene is TRBJ2-5, the V gene TRBV29-1; D unclear. In germline, CDR1 is SQVTM, CDR2 ANQGSEA. There are 11 residues in the CDR3. V lost 4 bases and J lost 5, with 8 bases in between. The CDR3 region has the DNA TGCAGCGTTGGTCGATTGGAGACCCAGTACTTC. This codes for CSVGRLETQYF.

This clonotype was seen a few times. The rearrangement uses TRBV12-3 or TRBV12-4 and TRBJ2-7; 8 bases match TRBD2. Trimming removed 4 bases from V and 2 bases from J; junction bases left unmatched: 1. CDR3 length: 13 amino acids. The DNA of the CDR3 is TGTGCCAGCAGTTGGCGGGGGGCCTACGAGCAGTACTTC. The encoded protein is CASSWRGAYEQYF.